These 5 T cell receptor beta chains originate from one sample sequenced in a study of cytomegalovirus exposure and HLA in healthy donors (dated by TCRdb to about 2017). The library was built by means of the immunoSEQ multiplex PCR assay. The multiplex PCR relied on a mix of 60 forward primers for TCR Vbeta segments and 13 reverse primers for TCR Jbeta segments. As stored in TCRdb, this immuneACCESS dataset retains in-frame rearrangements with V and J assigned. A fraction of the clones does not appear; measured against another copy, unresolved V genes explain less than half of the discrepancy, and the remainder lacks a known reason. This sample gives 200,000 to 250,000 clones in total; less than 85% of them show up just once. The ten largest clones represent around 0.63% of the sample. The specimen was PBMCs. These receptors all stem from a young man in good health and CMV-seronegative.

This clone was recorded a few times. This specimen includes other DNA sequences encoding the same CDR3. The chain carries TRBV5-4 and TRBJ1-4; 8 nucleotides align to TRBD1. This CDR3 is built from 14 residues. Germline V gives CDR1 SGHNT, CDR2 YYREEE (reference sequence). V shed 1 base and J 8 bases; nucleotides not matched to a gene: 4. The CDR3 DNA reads TGTGCCAGCAGCTTGCAGGGGGCCGCCGAAAAACTGTTTTTT. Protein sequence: CASSLQGAAEKLFF.

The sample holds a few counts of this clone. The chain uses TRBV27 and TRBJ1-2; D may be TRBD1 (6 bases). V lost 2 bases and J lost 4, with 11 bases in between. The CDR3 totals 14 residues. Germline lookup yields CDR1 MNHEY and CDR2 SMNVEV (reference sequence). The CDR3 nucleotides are TGTGCCAGCAGTTTAGCCCAGGGGCTCTATGGCTACACCTTC. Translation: CASSLAQGLYGYTF.

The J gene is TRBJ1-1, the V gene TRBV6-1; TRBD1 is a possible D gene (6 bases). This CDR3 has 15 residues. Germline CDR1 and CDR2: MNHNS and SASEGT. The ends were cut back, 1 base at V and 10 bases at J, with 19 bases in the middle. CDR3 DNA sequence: TGTGCCAGCAGTGAAGACGAAGGGAGGGGGGACGCAGCTTTCTTT. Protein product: CASSEDEGRGDAAFF.

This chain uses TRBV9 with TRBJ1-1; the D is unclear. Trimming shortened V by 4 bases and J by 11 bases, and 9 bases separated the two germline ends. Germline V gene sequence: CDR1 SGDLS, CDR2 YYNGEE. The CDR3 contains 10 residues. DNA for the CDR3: TGTGCCAGCAGCCCTCGGGTCGCTTTCTTT. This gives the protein CASSPRVAFF.

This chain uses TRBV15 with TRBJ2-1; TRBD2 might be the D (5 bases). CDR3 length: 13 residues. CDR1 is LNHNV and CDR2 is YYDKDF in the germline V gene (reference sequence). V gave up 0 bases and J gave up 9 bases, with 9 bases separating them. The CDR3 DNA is TGTGCCACCAGCAGAGATCCGGGAAGTGAGCAGTTCTTC. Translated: CATSRDPGSEQFF.